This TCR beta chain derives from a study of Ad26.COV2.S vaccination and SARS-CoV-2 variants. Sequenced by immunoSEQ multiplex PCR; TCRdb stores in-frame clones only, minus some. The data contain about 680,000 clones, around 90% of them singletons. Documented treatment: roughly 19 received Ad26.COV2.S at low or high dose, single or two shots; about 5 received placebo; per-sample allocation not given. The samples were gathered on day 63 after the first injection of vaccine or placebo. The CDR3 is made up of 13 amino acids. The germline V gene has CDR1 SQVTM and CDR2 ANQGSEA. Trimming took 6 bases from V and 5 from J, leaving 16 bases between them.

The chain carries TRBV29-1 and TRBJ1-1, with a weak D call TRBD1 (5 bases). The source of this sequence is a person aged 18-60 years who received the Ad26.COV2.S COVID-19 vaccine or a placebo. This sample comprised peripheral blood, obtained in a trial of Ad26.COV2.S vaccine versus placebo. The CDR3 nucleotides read TGCAGCGTCCCTAAGCAGGGAGGTACTGAAGCTTTCTTT. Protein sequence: CSVPKQGGTEAFF.